This T cell receptor beta chain was sequenced for a study of cytomegalovirus exposure and HLA in healthy donors. V lost 5 bases and J lost 2; bases outside the gene matches: 1. This CDR3 is 13 amino acids long. The germline V gene has CDR1 SGHTA and CDR2 FQGNSA. PCR employed 60 Vbeta and 13 Jbeta primers. Sequenced by immunoSEQ multiplex PCR; TCRdb stores in-frame clones only, minus some. The data hold about 160,000 clones, with roughly four fifths observed a single time. This TCR came from a female donor in good health and CMV-seronegative. The chain uses TRBV7-2 and TRBJ2-5; 8 bases line up with TRBD1. The sequenced material came from PBMCs. The CDR3 nucleotides read TGTGCCAGCAGCCGGGACAGGCAAGAGACCCAGTACTTC. This encodes CASSRDRQETQYF.